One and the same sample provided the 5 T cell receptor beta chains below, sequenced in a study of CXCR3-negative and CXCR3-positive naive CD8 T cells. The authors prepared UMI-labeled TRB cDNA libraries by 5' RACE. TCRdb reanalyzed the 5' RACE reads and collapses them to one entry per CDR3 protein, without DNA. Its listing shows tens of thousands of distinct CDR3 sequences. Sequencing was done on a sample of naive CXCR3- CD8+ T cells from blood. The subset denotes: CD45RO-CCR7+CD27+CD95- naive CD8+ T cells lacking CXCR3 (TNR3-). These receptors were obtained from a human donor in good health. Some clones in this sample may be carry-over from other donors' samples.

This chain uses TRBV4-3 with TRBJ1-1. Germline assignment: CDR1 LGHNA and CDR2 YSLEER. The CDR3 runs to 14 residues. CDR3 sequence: CASSQGPLDTEAFF.

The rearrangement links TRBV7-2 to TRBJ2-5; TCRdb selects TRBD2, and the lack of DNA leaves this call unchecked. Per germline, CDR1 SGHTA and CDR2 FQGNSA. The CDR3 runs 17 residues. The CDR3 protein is CASSPGTSGGAGETQYF.

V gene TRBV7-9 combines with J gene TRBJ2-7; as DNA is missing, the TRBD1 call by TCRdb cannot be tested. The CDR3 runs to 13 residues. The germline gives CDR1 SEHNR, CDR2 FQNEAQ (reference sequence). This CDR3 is CASSLSGSYEQYF.

The CDR3 sequence: CSVEGSGTSLNEQFF. The chain carries TRBV29-1 and TRBJ2-1; TCRdb's D call of TRBD2 is untestable without DNA. This CDR3 has 15 residues. Per germline, CDR1 SQVTM and CDR2 ANQGSEA.

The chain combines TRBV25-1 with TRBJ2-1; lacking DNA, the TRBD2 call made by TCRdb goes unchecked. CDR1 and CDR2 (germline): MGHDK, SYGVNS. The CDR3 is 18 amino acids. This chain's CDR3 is CASSDDIGGPLVYNEQFF.